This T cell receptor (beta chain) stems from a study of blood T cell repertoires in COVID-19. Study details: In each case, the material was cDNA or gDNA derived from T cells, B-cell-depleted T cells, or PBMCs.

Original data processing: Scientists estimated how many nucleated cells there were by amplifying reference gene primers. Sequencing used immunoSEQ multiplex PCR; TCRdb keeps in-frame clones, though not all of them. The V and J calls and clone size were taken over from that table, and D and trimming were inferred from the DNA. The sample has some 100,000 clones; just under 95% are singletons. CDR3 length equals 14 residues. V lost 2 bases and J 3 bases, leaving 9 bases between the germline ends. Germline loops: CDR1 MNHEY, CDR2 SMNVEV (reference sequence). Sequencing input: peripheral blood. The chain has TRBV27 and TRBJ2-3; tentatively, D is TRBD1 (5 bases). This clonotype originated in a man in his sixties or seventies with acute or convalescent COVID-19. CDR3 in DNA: TGTGCCAGCAGTTTAGTATCAGGGACAGATACGCAGTATTTT. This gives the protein CASSLVSGTDTQYF.